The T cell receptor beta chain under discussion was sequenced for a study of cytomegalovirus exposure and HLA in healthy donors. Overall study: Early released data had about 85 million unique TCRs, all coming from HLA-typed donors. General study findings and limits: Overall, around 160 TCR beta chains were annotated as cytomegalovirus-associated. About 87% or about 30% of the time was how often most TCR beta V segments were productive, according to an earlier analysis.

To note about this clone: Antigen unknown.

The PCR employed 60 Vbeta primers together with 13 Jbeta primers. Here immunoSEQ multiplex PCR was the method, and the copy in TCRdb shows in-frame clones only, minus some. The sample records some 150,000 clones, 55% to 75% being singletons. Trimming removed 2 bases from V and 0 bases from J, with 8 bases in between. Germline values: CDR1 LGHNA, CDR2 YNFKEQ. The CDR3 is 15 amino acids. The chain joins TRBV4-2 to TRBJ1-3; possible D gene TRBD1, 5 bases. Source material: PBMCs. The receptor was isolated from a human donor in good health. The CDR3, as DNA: TGTGCCAGCAGCCAAAGGGGCAGCTCTGGAAACACCATATATTTT. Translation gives CASSQRGSSGNTIYF.